One and the same sample provided the 4 T cell receptor beta chains below, sequenced in a study of blood T cell repertoires in COVID-19. The data were produced by immunoSEQ multiplex PCR, yet TCRdb's version contains in-frame clones alone and is incomplete. The sample holds around 190,000 clones; about 80% are singletons and the top ten take more than 5.5%. The sample was peripheral blood. Receptors originate from a human donor in a cohort sampled during active COVID-19.

The CDR3 DNA reads as TGTGCCAGCAGTCTCCTTAGCGGGGCGCCACAAGAGACCCAGTACTTC. This codes for CASSLLSGAPQETQYF. V and J are TRBV27 and TRBJ2-5; 8 bases are shared with TRBD2. Germline V gene lookup returns CDR1 MNHEY and CDR2 SMNVEV (reference sequence). With V trimmed by 5 bases and J by 2 bases, 10 bases remained unmatched. The CDR3 runs 16 residues.

The rearrangement uses TRBV5-4 and TRBJ2-3; 14 nucleotides agree with TRBD2. CDR1 is SGHNT and CDR2 is YYREEE in the germline V gene (reference sequence). J was trimmed by 5 bases and V by 4 bases; bases with no gene match: 6. The CDR3 has 16 residues. DNA for the CDR3: TGTGCCAGCAGCCCGGGACTAGCGGGGGCCGGAGATACGCAGTATTTT. It is translated as CASSPGLAGAGDTQYF.

The chain has TRBV6-5 and TRBJ2-7; weak D call: TRBD1 (6 bases). The CDR3 sequence is 15 residues long. V lost 7 bases and J 3 bases, leaving 19 bases between the germline ends. CDR1 and CDR2 from the germline V gene are MNHEY and SVGAGI. CDR3 in amino acids: CASTALPGQLYEQYF. The CDR3 DNA follows: TGTGCCAGCACCGCTCTACCGGGACAACTCTACGAGCAGTACTTC.

This clone was observed once. CDR3 sequence: CASRIPGTGYNEQYF. CDR3 DNA: TGTGCCAGCAGAATTCCCGGGACAGGCTATAACGAGCAGTACTTC. V usage is TRBV11-2 and J usage is TRBJ2-7; 8 bases are shared with TRBD1. This CDR3 is 15 amino acids long. Germline CDR1 reads SGHAT; CDR2 reads FQNNGV. The V and J ends lost 6 bases and 5 bases, in that order; junction bases with no gene match: 12.